Listed below are T cell receptor beta chains from one sample, sequenced in a study of human T cells and chemical hapten exposure. TCRdb re-called the RACE reads through MiXCR, storing one row per CDR3 protein. The table records more than 80,000 distinct CDR3 sequences, 9% to 15% of them present only once. The sample was whole blood, taken in connection with sensitization to the hapten diphenylcyclopropenone (DPC). The receptors shown here come from a woman aged 45-65 years with alopecia areata. Some clones in this sample may be carry-over from other donors' samples. Each CDR3 is given with its conserved first and last residue. The order of the fields is D gene, clone size, V gene, J gene, CDR3 DNA, CDR3 protein. D genes are given only for firm matches. Clone size, where shown, is once, few, many, or a class for clones that have expanded.

>-|-|TRBV7-9|TRBJ1-1
TGTGCCAGCAGCTCCAACGGGGCGAGCACTGAAGCTTTCTTT
CASSSNGASTEAFF
>TRBD2|-|TRBV29-1|TRBJ2-7
TGCAGCGTTGGGAGCGGGATCGGGCTCGAGCAGTACTTC
CSVGSGIGLEQYF
>TRBD1|-|TRBV2|TRBJ1-1
TGTGCCAGCAGTGAATGGGGGACAGCTGGCACTGAAGCTTTCTTT
CASSEWGTAGTEAFF
>-|few|TRBV7-9|TRBJ2-3
TGTGCCAGCAGCTTAGGGAGTAGCTCCACAGATACGCAGTATTTT
CASSLGSSSTDTQYF
>TRBD1|many|TRBV3-1|TRBJ1-1
TGTGCCAGCAGCCAAGGATACAGGGGGCCCAAAACTGAAGCTTTCTTT
CASSQGYRGPKTEAFF
>-|many|TRBV6-5|TRBJ1-2
TGTGCCAGCAGTGCCGACATAGGCTCCCCTTATGGCTACACCTTC
CASSADIGSPYGYTF
>TRBD1|many|TRBV18|TRBJ1-1
TGTGCCAGCAGTCCGGGACAGGGGAACACTGAAGCTTTCTTT
CASSPGQGNTEAFF
>TRBD2|-|TRBV20-1|TRBJ2-2
TGCAGTGCTAGACCCAGCGGGGGGATTCCCGGGGAGCTGTTTTTT
CSARPSGGIPGELFF
>TRBD1|-|TRBV6-5|TRBJ1-3
TGTGCCAGCAGTTTATTCAAGACAGGGAAGGGAAACACCATATATTTT
CASSLFKTGKGNTIYF
>-|-|TRBV3-1|TRBJ2-5
TGTGCCAGCAGCCAGCGAACCCAGTACTTC
CASSQRTQYF
>-|-|TRBV18|TRBJ1-2
TGTGCCAGCTCACCTCAGTATGGGGACTATGGCTACACCTTC
CASSPQYGDYGYTF
>TRBD1|-|TRBV7-2|TRBJ2-7
TGTGCCAGCGGCGAACAGGGGTGGAGCTCCTACGAGCAGTACTTC
CASGEQGWSSYEQYF
>TRBD2|-|TRBV7-6|TRBJ2-1
TGTGCCAGCAGCTCATCGTGGGCTAGCGGGGGGAAGCAGTTCTTC
CASSSSWASGGKQFF
>TRBD2|-|TRBV6-5|TRBJ2-1
TGTGCCAGCAGCTTGGGACTAGCGGGGGTTGAGCAGTTCTTC
CASSLGLAGVEQFF
>-|few|TRBV2|TRBJ1-5
TGTGCCAGCAGTGAGGGCGACCGGTCGTATAGCAATCAGCCCCAGCATTTT
CASSEGDRSYSNQPQHF
>TRBD2|-|TRBV28|TRBJ2-4
TGTGCCAGCAGTCAGCGGGAGTCTCGGGACATTCAGTACTTC
CASSQRESRDIQYF
>-|many|TRBV9|TRBJ2-1
TGTGCCAGCAGCCCTGGACAGAGCTACAATGAGCAGTTCTTC
CASSPGQSYNEQFF